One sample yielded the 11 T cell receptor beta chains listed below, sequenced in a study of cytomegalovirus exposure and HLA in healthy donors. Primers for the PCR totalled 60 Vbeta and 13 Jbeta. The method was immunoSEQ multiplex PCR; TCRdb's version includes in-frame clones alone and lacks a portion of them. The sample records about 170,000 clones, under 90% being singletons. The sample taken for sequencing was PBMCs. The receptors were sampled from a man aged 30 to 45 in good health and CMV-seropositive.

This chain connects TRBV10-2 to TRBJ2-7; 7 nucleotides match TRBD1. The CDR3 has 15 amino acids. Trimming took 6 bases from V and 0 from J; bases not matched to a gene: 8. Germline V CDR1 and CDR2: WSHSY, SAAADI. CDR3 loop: CASRETTGSSYEQYF. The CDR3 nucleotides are TGCGCCAGCAGAGAAACGACAGGGAGCTCCTACGAGCAGTACTTC.

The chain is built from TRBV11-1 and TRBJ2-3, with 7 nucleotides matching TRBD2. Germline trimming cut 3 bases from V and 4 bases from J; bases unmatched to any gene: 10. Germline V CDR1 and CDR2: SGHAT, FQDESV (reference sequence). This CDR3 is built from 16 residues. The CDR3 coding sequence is TGTGCCAGCAGCTTTGGGCGGGAGCGAAACTCAGATACGCAGTATTTT. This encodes CASSFGRERNSDTQYF.

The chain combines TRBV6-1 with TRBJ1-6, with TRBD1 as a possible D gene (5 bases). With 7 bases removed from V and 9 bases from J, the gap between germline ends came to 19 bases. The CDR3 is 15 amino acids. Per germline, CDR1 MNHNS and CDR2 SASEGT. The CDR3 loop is CASKQSRRQLSPLHF. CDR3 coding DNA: TGTGCCAGCAAGCAGTCTCGAAGACAGCTTTCACCCCTCCACTTT.

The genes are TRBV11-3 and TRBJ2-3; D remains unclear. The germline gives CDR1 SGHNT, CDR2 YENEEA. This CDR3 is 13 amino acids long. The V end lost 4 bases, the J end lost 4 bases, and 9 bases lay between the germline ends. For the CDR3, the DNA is TGTGCCAGCAGCTCTTTGGGCGCAGATACGCAGTATTTT. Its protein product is CASSSLGADTQYF. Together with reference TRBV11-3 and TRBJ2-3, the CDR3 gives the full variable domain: EAGVVQSPRYKIIEKKQPVAFWCNPISGHNTLYWYLQNLGQGPELLIRYENEEAVDDSQLPKDRFSAERLKGVDSTLKIQPAELGDSAVYLCASSSLGADTQYFGPGTRLTVL.

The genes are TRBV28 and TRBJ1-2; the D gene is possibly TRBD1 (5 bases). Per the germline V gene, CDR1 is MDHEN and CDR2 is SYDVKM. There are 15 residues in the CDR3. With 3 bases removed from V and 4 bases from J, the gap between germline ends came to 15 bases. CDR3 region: CASSFFVQGPYGYTF. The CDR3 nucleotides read TGTGCCAGCAGTTTTTTTGTGCAGGGCCCCTATGGCTACACCTTC.

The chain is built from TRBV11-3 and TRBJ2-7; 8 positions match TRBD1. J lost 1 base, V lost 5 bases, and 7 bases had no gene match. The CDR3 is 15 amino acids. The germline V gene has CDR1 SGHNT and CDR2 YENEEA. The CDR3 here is CASSLDRVGSYEQYF. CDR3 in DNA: TGTGCCAGCAGCCTGGACAGGGTCGGGTCCTACGAGCAGTACTTC.

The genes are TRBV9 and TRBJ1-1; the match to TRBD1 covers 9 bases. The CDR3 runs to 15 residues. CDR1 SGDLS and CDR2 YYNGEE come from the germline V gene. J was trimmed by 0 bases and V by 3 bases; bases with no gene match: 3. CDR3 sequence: CASSAGQGMNTEAFF. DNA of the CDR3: TGTGCCAGCAGCGCGGGACAGGGAATGAACACTGAAGCTTTCTTT.

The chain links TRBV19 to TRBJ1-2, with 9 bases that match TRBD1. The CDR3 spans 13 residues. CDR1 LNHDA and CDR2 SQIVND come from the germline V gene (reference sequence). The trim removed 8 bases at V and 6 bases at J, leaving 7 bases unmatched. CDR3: CASRRTGGDGYTF. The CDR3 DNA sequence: TGTGCCAGTCGGCGTACAGGGGGCGATGGCTACACCTTC. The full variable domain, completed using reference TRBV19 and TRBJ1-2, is DGGITQSPKYLFRKEGQNVTLSCEQNLNHDAMYWYRQDPGQGLRLIYYSQIVNDFQKGDIAEGYSVSREKKESFPLTVTSAQKNPTAFYLCASRRTGGDGYTFGSGTRLTVV.

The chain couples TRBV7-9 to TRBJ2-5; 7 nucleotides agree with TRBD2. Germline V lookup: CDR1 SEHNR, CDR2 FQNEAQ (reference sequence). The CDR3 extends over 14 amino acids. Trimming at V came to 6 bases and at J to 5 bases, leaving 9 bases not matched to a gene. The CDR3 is CASSFPTSAETQYF. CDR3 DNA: TGTGCCAGCAGTTTCCCCACTAGCGCGGAGACCCAGTACTTC.

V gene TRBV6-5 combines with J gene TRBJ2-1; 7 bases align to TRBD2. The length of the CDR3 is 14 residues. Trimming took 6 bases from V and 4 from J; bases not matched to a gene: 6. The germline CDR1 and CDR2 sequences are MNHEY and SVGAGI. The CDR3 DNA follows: TGTGCCAGCAGGTCTCAAGCGGGGTACAATGAGCAGTTCTTC. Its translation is CASRSQAGYNEQFF.

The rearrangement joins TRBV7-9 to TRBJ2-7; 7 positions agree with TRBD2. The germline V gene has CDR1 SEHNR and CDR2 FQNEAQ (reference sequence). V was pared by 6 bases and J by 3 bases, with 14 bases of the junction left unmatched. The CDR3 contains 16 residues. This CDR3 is CASSKNPGGGGYEQYF. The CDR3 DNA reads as TGTGCCAGCAGTAAAAATCCGGGGGGAGGCGGCTACGAGCAGTACTTC.